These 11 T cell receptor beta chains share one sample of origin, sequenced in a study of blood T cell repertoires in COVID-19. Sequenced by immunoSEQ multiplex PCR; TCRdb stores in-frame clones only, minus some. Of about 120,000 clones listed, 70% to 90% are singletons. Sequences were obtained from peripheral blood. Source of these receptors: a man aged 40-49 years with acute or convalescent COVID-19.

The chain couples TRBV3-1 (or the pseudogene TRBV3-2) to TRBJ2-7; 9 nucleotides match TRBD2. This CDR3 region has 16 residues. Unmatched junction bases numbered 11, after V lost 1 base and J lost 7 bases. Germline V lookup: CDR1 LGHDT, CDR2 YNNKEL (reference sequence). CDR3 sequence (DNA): TGTGCCAGCAGCCAAGGGTCCCGACTAGCGGTTGCGGAGCAGTACTTC. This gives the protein CASSQGSRLAVAEQYF.

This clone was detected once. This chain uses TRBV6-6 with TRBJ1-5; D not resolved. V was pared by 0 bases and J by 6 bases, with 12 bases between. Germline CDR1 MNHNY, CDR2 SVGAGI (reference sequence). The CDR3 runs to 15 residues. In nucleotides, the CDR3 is TGTGCCAGCAGTTACTCGCAGACTCGGAGTCAGCCCCAGCATTTT. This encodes CASSYSQTRSQPQHF.

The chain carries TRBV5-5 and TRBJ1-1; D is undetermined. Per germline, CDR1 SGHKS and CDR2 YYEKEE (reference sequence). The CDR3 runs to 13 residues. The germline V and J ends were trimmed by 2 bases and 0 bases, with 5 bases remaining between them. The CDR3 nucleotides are TGTGCCAGCAGCTTTGCTATGAACACTGAAGCTTTCTTT. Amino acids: CASSFAMNTEAFF.

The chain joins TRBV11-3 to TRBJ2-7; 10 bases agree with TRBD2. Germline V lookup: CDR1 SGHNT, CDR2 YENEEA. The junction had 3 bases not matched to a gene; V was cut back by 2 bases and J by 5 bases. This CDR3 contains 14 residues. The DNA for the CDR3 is TGTGCCAGCAGCTTATCTAGCGGGAGTGACGAGCAGTACTTC. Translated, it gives CASSLSSGSDEQYF.

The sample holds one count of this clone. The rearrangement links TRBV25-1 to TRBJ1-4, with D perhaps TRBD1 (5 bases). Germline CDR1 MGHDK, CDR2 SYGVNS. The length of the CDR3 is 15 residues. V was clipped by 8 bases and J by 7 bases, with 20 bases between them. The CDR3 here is CASASNGGFGEKLFF. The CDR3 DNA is TGTGCCAGCGCCTCGAACGGGGGGTTCGGTGAAAAACTGTTTTTT.

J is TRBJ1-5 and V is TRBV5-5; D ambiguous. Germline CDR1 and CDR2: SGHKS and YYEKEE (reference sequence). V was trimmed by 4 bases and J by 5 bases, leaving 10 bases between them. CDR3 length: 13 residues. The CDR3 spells CASSLDLDQPQHF. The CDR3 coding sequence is TGTGCCAGCAGCCTGGACTTGGATCAGCCCCAGCATTTT. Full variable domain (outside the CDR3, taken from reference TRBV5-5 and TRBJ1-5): DAGVTQSPTHLIKTRGQQVTLRCSPISGHKSVSWYQQVLGQGPQFIFQYYEKEERGRGNFPDRFSARQFPNYSSELNVNALLLGDSALYLCASSLDLDQPQHFGDGTRLSIL.

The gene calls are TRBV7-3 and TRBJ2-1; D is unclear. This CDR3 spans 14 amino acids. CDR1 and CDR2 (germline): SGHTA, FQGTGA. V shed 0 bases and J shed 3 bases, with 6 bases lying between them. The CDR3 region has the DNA TGTGCCAGCAGCTTAACAGGAGACTACAATGAGCAGTTCTTC. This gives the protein CASSLTGDYNEQFF.

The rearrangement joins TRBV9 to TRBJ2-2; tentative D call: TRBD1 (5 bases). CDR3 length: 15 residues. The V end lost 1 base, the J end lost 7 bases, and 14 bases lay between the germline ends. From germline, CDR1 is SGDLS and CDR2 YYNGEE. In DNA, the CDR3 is TGTGCCAGCAGCGTACGAATTGGGGCCGGCGGGGAGCTGTTTTTT. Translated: CASSVRIGAGGELFF.

This CDR3 reads CASILLRGGSYNSPLHF. The CDR3 coding sequence is TGTGCCAGCATCCTCCTGCGGGGGGGATCCTATAATTCACCCCTCCACTTT. V gene TRBV2 combines with J gene TRBJ1-6; TRBD1 might be the D (5 bases). Per germline, CDR1 SNHLY and CDR2 FYNNEI. The length of the CDR3 is 17 residues. V lost 7 bases and J lost 1, with 17 bases in between.

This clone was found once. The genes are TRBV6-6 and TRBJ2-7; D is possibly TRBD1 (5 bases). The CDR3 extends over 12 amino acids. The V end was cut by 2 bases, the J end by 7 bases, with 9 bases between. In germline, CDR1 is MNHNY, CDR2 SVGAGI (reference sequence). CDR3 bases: TGTGCCAGCAGTTACCCAAACAGGGAGCAGTACTTC. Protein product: CASSYPNREQYF.

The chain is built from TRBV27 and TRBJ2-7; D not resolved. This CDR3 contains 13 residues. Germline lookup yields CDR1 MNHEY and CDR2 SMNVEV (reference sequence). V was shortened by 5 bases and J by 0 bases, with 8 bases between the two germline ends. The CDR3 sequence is CASSPAASYEQYF. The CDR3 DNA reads TGTGCCAGCAGTCCCGCGGCCTCCTACGAGCAGTACTTC.